Following are 9 T cell receptor beta chains from one sample sequenced in a study of cytomegalovirus exposure and HLA in healthy donors. Primers included in the PCR were 60 Vbeta and 13 Jbeta primers. The assay was immunoSEQ multiplex PCR, and TCRdb's table has in-frame clones only and misses some. The table has 160,000 or so clones, 70% to 80% seen once. Source material: PBMCs. The source is a man between 40 and 49 years old in good health and CMV-seronegative.

The V call is TRBV27, the J call TRBJ1-3; no clear D gene. With 1 base removed from V and 0 bases from J, the gap between germline ends came to 7 bases. The V gene's germline CDR1 is MNHEY and CDR2 SMNVEV (reference sequence). The CDR3 loop spans 15 amino acids. In DNA form, the CDR3 reads TGTGCCAGCAGTTTATACCCCGGCTCTGGAAACACCATATATTTT. This gives the protein CASSLYPGSGNTIYF.

The V gene is TRBV4-2, the J gene TRBJ2-3, with D perhaps TRBD2 (5 bases). Germline loops: CDR1 LGHNA, CDR2 YNFKEQ. The CDR3 is 17 amino acids. The V end lost 4 bases, the J end lost 4 bases, and 21 bases lay between the germline ends. The CDR3 protein is CASSPTAAGGGADTQYF. CDR3 coding DNA: TGTGCCAGCAGCCCAACCGCCGCGGGTGGAGGAGCAGATACGCAGTATTTT.

The genes are TRBV6-5 and TRBJ1-2, with 9 bases identical to TRBD1. This CDR3 has 12 residues. Per the germline V gene, CDR1 is MNHEY and CDR2 is SVGAGI. The V gene end was trimmed by 6 bases and the J gene end by 7 bases; junction bases not matched to a gene: 3. The CDR3, as DNA: TGTGCCAGCAGACAGGGGGCGCTTGGCTACACCTTC. It codes for CASRQGALGYTF.

This chain joins TRBV11-2 and TRBJ2-2; D is unresolved. Germline V gene lookup returns CDR1 SGHAT and CDR2 FQNNGV. V dropped 3 bases and J dropped 6 bases, with 14 bases sitting between them. The CDR3 totals 15 residues. The CDR3 region is CASSFNIRVSGELFF. The CDR3 DNA reads TGTGCCAGCAGCTTTAACATTCGGGTGTCCGGGGAGCTGTTTTTT.

CDR3 region: CASSQDSQISGANVLTF. The DNA of the CDR3 is TGCGCCAGCAGCCAAGATAGCCAAATCTCTGGGGCCAACGTCCTGACTTTC. This chain uses TRBV4-3 with TRBJ2-6; D not certain. This CDR3 spans 17 amino acids. Trimming took 0 bases from V and 0 from J, leaving 9 bases between them. CDR1 and CDR2 from the germline V gene are LGHNA and YSLEER.

The CDR3 region is CASSLFGTGGTEAFF. For the CDR3, the DNA is TGTGCCAGCAGCTTGTTCGGGACAGGGGGTACTGAAGCTTTCTTT. The chain combines TRBV5-5 with TRBJ1-1; 11 bases map to TRBD1. CDR1 and CDR2 from the germline V gene are SGHKS and YYEKEE (reference sequence). J was trimmed by 5 bases and V by 1 base; bases with no gene match: 4. This CDR3 is 15 amino acids long.

V gene TRBV5-1 combines with J gene TRBJ2-1; D remains unclear. V was trimmed by 5 bases and J by 5 bases, leaving 17 bases between them. Germline-derived CDR1 and CDR2 are SGHRS and YFSETQ. The CDR3 contains 15 residues. The CDR3 coding sequence is TGCGCCAGCAGTCTAGACGGTGCTGGCCACAATGAGCAGTTCTTC. This sequence encodes CASSLDGAGHNEQFF.

The rearrangement uses TRBV7-2 and TRBJ2-7, with 8 positions matching TRBD1. J was trimmed by 6 bases and V by 4 bases; bases with no gene match: 5. CDR3 size: 13 residues. Germline CDR1 and CDR2: SGHTA and FQGNSA. This CDR3 is CASSSDRVSEQYF. CDR3 DNA sequence: TGTGCCAGCAGCTCGGACAGGGTGAGCGAGCAGTACTTC.

The V gene is TRBV6-5, the J gene TRBJ1-4; TRBD1 is a possible D gene (6 bases). The CDR3 is 14 residues long. V lost 6 bases to trimming and J lost 0 bases, with 8 bases between them. Germline V CDR1 and CDR2: MNHEY, SVGAGI. The CDR3 region is CASSRTATNEKLFF. The CDR3 DNA reads as TGTGCCAGCAGCCGGACAGCAACTAATGAAAAACTGTTTTTT.